A single sample gave rise to the 23 T cell receptor beta chains below, sequenced in a study of T cell repertoires in cytomegalovirus infection (dated by TCRdb to between 2019 and 2020). TCRdb lists the instrument as Illumina HiSeq 1500. The public sequencing data were trimmed at Q25 with fastp and processed into clonotypes with MiXCR by TCRdb, which kept only in-frame beta chains. Rows matching on CDR3 protein sequence are summarized as one entry with the most common DNA and genes. The sample yields about 360,000 distinct CDR3 sequences; about 32% were counted once. Roughly 12% of the sample is in the top ten clones. In light of the paper, this sample's treatment or condition label describes: in vitro stimulation with specific CMV peptide epitopes to enrich CMV-specific T cells. Their specific antigens are unknown. This specimen was cultured PBMCs, taken from culture after CMV antigen stimulation. The origin of the receptors is a human donor in good health (CMV status not recorded). Some clones in this sample may be carry-over from other donors' samples.

Points on this clonotype: Relative to the germline gene, one junction end is altered; a read error may explain this. This chain links TRBV7-7 with TRBJ2-5, with 7 bases fitting TRBD2. Germline CDR1 SSHAT, CDR2 FNYEAQ (reference sequence). There are 15 residues in the CDR3. The CDR3 spells CASSFFGGSQETQYF. The CDR3 nucleotides read TGTGCTAGCAGCTTTTTTGGCGGGAGCCAAGAGACCCAGTACTTC.

The CDR3 sequence: CASSQTGTSSYNEQFF. The CDR3 coding sequence is TGTGCCAGCAGCCAGACCGGGACTAGCTCCTACAATGAGCAGTTCTTC. The chain links TRBV7-8 to TRBJ2-1, with TRBD2 matching 8 bases. V lost 5 bases, J lost 0 bases, and 6 bases stayed unmatched. CDR3 size: 16 residues. In germline, CDR1 is SGHVS, CDR2 FQNEAQ.

There are a few counts of this clonotype. The J gene is TRBJ2-5, the V gene TRBV5-4; tentative D call: TRBD2 (5 bases). Germline loops: CDR1 SGHNT, CDR2 YYREEE (reference sequence). There are 17 residues in the CDR3. Trimming shortened V by 4 bases and J by 5 bases, and 24 bases separated the two germline ends. CDR3 bases: TGTGCCAGCAGCCAGGACCTGCGACTAAGCTCCGGGGAGACCCAGTACTTC. It translates to CASSQDLRLSSGETQYF.

This clonotype was detected many times. The chain employs TRBV7-2 and TRBJ2-3; TRBD2 matches 12 bases. The CDR3 loop spans 16 amino acids. V was pared by 5 bases and J by 1 base, with 4 bases of the junction left unmatched. Germline V gene sequence: CDR1 SGHTA, CDR2 FQGNSA. The CDR3 sequence: CASSARLAGGTDTQYF. CDR3 DNA: TGTGCCAGCAGCGCCAGACTAGCGGGAGGCACAGATACGCAGTATTTT.

A few counts support this clonotype. The chain links TRBV5-4 to TRBJ1-2, with a weak D call TRBD1 (6 bases). Germline V gives CDR1 SGHNT, CDR2 YYREEE (reference sequence). Trimming stripped 3 bases from V and 6 bases from J, with 12 bases between. The CDR3 runs to 13 residues. The CDR3 DNA sequence: TGTGCCAGCAGCTCAACAGGGATCGATGGCTACACCTTC. It is translated as CASSSTGIDGYTF. Combining the CDR3 with reference TRBV5-4 and TRBJ1-2 gives the whole variable domain ETGVTQSPTHLIKTRGQQVTLRCSSQSGHNTVSWYQQALGQGPQFIFQYYREEENGRGNFPPRFSGLQFPNYSSELNVNALELDDSALYLCASSSTGIDGYTFGSGTRLTVV.

This chain's CDR3 is CASSLARTNTGELFF. CDR3 nucleotides: TGTGCCAGCAGCTTAGCCAGAACGAACACCGGGGAGCTGTTTTTT. The chain links TRBV11-3 to TRBJ2-2; D remains ambiguous. The V end was cut by 1 base, the J end by 0 bases, with 6 bases between. Germline values: CDR1 SGHNT, CDR2 YENEEA. The CDR3 is 15 amino acids.

The sample holds a few counts of this clonotype. This chain links TRBV29-1 with TRBJ2-1; D is ambiguous. CDR1 and CDR2 (germline): SQVTM, ANQGSEA. The CDR3 is made up of 15 amino acids. V was shortened by 6 bases and J by 0 bases, with 15 bases between the two germline ends. The CDR3 here is CSVYLTASSYNEQFF. The CDR3 region has the DNA TGCAGCGTCTATCTCACAGCTAGCTCCTACAATGAGCAGTTCTTC.

This clonotype showed up just once. The chain employs TRBV20-1 and TRBJ1-4, with a possible D match to TRBD1 (5 bases). Germline CDR1 DFQATT, CDR2 SNEGSKA (reference sequence). V lost 2 bases to trimming and J lost 7 bases, with 20 bases between them. CDR3 length: 16 residues. Written as DNA, the CDR3 is TGCAGTGCTAGACTCGGCCGCAGGGCCGGGCCTGAAAAACTGTTTTTT. It specifies CSARLGRRAGPEKLFF.

The rearrangement joins TRBV7-6 to TRBJ2-3; 7 bases are shared with TRBD2. In germline, CDR1 is SGHVS, CDR2 FNYEAQ. Trimming removed 6 bases from V and 4 bases from J; junction bases left unmatched: 7. The CDR3 is 14 residues long. CDR3 DNA: TGTGCCAGCAGACCCGGGGGGTCCCCAGATACGCAGTATTTT. Its translation: CASRPGGSPDTQYF.

The chain joins TRBV5-4 to TRBJ1-1; 7 bases match TRBD1. Losses at the gene ends were 6 bases for V and 1 base for J; bases not matched to a gene: 6. This CDR3 contains 14 residues. The germline gives CDR1 SGHNT, CDR2 YYREEE (reference sequence). The CDR3 DNA is TGTGCCAGCACCACGGGACAGCCGAACACTGAAGCTTTCTTT. Protein: CASTTGQPNTEAFF.

This clonotype has a handful of counts. The chain couples TRBV19 to TRBJ1-5; weak D call: TRBD1 (5 bases). Germline V gives CDR1 LNHDA, CDR2 SQIVND (reference sequence). With 5 bases removed from V and 4 bases from J, the gap between germline ends came to 18 bases. This CDR3 is built from 16 residues. The CDR3 loop reads CASSFEGRSLNQPQHF. The DNA for the CDR3 is TGTGCCAGTAGTTTCGAGGGGCGCTCCCTTAATCAGCCCCAGCATTTT.

The genes are TRBV19 and TRBJ2-5, with D possibly TRBD1 on 6 matching bases. This CDR3 has 14 amino acids. Trimming left V 5 bases short and J 2 bases short, with 12 bases between. Germline loops: CDR1 LNHDA, CDR2 SQIVND (reference sequence). CDR3 DNA sequence: TGTGCCAGTAGTGCACAGGGTCCGCAAGAGACCCAGTACTTC. It encodes CASSAQGPQETQYF.

The genes are TRBV6-1 and TRBJ2-7, with 9 positions matching TRBD1. Germline CDR1 is MNHNS and CDR2 is SASEGT. Trimming at V came to 5 bases and at J to 5 bases, leaving 10 bases not matched to a gene. The CDR3 is made up of 15 amino acids. The CDR3 is CASSSYRGLFDEQYV. The CDR3 DNA reads TGTGCCAGCAGTTCTTACAGGGGGCTCTTCGACGAGCAGTACGTC.

The table lists this clonotype with a few counts. The genes are TRBV6-6 and TRBJ2-2; 8 bases line up with TRBD2. Trimming cost V 4 bases and J 2 bases; bases outside gene matches: 3. The CDR3 is made up of 15 amino acids. Per the germline V gene, CDR1 is MNHNY and CDR2 is SVGAGI (reference sequence). The CDR3 is CASSLLAANTGELFF. In DNA, the CDR3 is TGTGCCAGCAGTTTACTAGCGGCTAACACCGGGGAGCTGTTTTTT.

In nucleotides, the CDR3 is TGTGCCAGCAGCCTCGACAGATACTATGGCTACACCTTC. Protein: CASSLDRYYGYTF. The chain links TRBV7-2 to TRBJ1-2; a weak D match, TRBD1 (5 bases). Germline loops: CDR1 SGHTA, CDR2 FQGNSA. Trimming cost V 5 bases and J 3 bases, with 10 bases left between them. This CDR3 spans 13 amino acids.

The genes are TRBV7-6 and TRBJ2-1, with no clear D. The germline V gene encodes CDR1 SGHVS and CDR2 FNYEAQ. The germline V and J ends were trimmed by 3 bases and 4 bases, with 7 bases remaining between them. The CDR3 extends over 13 amino acids. The chain's CDR3 is CASSLVDYNEQFF. The DNA for the CDR3 is TGTGCCAGCAGCTTGGTAGATTACAATGAGCAGTTCTTC.

The rearrangement uses TRBV19 and TRBJ1-5, with a tentative D call TRBD1 (6 bases). Trimming took 1 base from V and 7 from J, leaving 14 bases between them. Germline loops: CDR1 LNHDA, CDR2 SQIVND (reference sequence). The CDR3 spans 15 residues. CDR3 sequence: CASSIVVGGRQPQHF. CDR3 bases: TGTGCCAGTAGTATAGTAGTGGGGGGCCGGCAGCCCCAGCATTTT.

The V call is TRBV19, the J call TRBJ2-2; TRBD1 aligns across 7 bases. Germline lookup yields CDR1 LNHDA and CDR2 SQIVND (reference sequence). The V gene end was trimmed by 6 bases and the J gene end by 3 bases; junction bases not matched to a gene: 7. This CDR3 is built from 15 residues. The CDR3 protein is CASRINRGYTGELFF. The CDR3 bases are TGTGCCAGTAGGATCAACAGGGGCTACACCGGGGAGCTGTTTTTT.

This clonotype was seen a handful of times. This chain uses TRBV7-2 with TRBJ2-5; 13 bases fit TRBD2. V dropped 5 bases and J dropped 6; count of bases not matched to a gene: 6. Germline loops: CDR1 SGHTA, CDR2 FQGNSA. This CDR3 has 15 residues. The CDR3 protein is CASSHGTSGIKTQYF. The CDR3 region has the DNA TGTGCCAGCAGCCACGGGACTAGCGGGATTAAGACCCAGTACTTC.

The J gene is TRBJ2-3, the V gene TRBV10-3, with D unclear. The CDR3 has 12 amino acids. The germline V gene has CDR1 ENHRY and CDR2 SYGVKD. V was shortened by 10 bases and J by 1 base, with 9 bases between the two germline ends. The CDR3 here is CATASGTDTQYF. The CDR3 coding sequence is TGTGCCACCGCCTCGGGCACAGATACGCAGTATTTT.

The V call is TRBV7-2, the J call TRBJ2-4, with a weak D call TRBD1 (6 bases). Germline CDR1 reads SGHTA; CDR2 reads FQGNSA. This CDR3 contains 16 residues. V was trimmed by 1 base and J by 1 base, leaving 11 bases between them. The CDR3 sequence: CASSLEVGHAKNIQYF. CDR3 sequence (DNA): TGTGCCAGCAGCTTAGAGGTGGGACACGCCAAAAACATTCAGTACTTC.

This clonotype turned up a few times. V usage is TRBV7-2 and J usage is TRBJ2-1; TRBD2 matches 8 bases. Germline CDR1 and CDR2: SGHTA and FQGNSA. The CDR3 runs 15 residues. The V segment lost 6 bases and the J segment 6 bases; nucleotides outside the gene matches: 10. The DNA for the CDR3 is TGTGCCAGCAGACCCGGGGGGGGAGCGACCAATGAGCAGTTCTTC. It specifies CASRPGGGATNEQFF.

CDR3 sequence: CASSLEWDRTDTQYF. The CDR3 DNA reads TGTGCCAGCAGTTTAGAGTGGGACCGCACAGATACGCAGTATTTT. The chain combines TRBV27 with TRBJ2-3; either TRBD1 or TRBD2 may fit D (5 bases each). V was shortened by 2 bases and J by 1 base, with 10 bases between the two germline ends. Germline loops: CDR1 MNHEY, CDR2 SMNVEV (reference sequence). CDR3 length: 15 amino acids.